This TCR beta chain was recorded in a study of cytomegalovirus exposure and HLA in healthy donors. Study-wide results and caveats: Reports indicate that TCR beta sequences accurately predicted the HLA-A and HLA-B alleles of most subjects. Association with HLA alleles at 0.05 false discovery rate was found for around 15,000 TCR beta sequences in a later analysis.

PCR employed 60 Vbeta and 13 Jbeta primers. In the study's own analysis: Later, an analysis found about 77 million unique TCR beta chains, and approximately 10 million of these were shared. TCRdb's copy holds only in-frame clones and misses some; the assay was immunoSEQ multiplex PCR. The V and J calls and the clone size are those of that table, but D and trimming were determined from the DNA. The table has around 200,000 clones, roughly 78% seen once; the top ten hold around 4.8%. The CDR3 is made up of 14 amino acids. In germline, CDR1 is SGHAT, CDR2 FQNNGV. Trimming removed 0 bases from V and 3 bases from J, with 9 bases in between. While unrecorded immune exposures were likely, the donors were nominally healthy when sampled. Regarding this clone: Antigen: not known.

The sample comprised PBMCs. This TCR came from a woman aged 25 to 39 in good health and CMV-seropositive. J is TRBJ2-7 and V is TRBV11-2; no clear D gene. Here the CDR3 DNA reads TGTGCCAGCAGCTTAGACAGGTCGGACTACGAGCAGTACTTC. It encodes CASSLDRSDYEQYF.